The rows below give T cell receptor beta chains drawn from one sample of a study of T cells in Graves' hyperthyroidism and ophthalmopathy. TCRdb recomputed calls from the multiplex PCR reads with MiXCR, one row per CDR3 protein. The sample includes about 640,000 distinct CDR3 sequences, about 15% of them seen just once. Sequencing was done on a sample of blood. The receptor source for this set is a woman between 45 and 60 years old with Graves' ophthalmopathy. Both conserved end residues are part of each CDR3. Fields, in order: V gene, clone size, D gene, J gene, CDR3 DNA, CDR3 protein. A D gene is named only where the DNA matches it firmly. The size of a clone is reported for some rows only, either as once, few or many, or as a class for expanded clones.

TRBV10-2	few	NA	TRBJ2-7	TGCGCCTCGGCAGGGAGTACCTACGAGCAGTACTTC	CASAGSTYEQYF
TRBV18	few	NA	TRBJ1-1	TGTGCCAGCTCACCATCCAGGGTATGGGGCACTGAAGCTTTCTTT	CASSPSRVWGTEAFF
TRBV5-1	many	TRBD1	TRBJ1-4	TGCGCCAGCAGCTTTGACAATGCGACAGGGAATGAAAAACTGTTTTTT	CASSFDNATGNEKLFF
TRBV7-2	many	NA	TRBJ2-3	TGTGCCAGCACCCCGGCCGGGAAAAGGACAGATACGCAGTATTTT	CASTPAGKRTDTQYF
TRBV3-1	many	NA	TRBJ1-5	TGTGCCAGCGCCCAAATGTCAGCAGGGTACAATCAGCCCCAGCATTTT	CASAQMSAGYNQPQHF
TRBV5-1	many	NA	TRBJ2-2	TGCGCCAGCAGCTTAGGGTCAACGAACACCGGGGAGCTGTTTTTT	CASSLGSTNTGELFF
TRBV18	many	TRBD2	TRBJ2-1	TGTGCCAGCTCACCACCGGGGACTACCCTGAGCTCCTACAATGAGCAGTTCTTC	CASSPPGTTLSSYNEQFF
TRBV2	many	TRBD2	TRBJ2-5	TGTGCCAGCAGTCCCAGGACTAGCGGAGAGACCCAGTACTTC	CASSPRTSGETQYF
TRBV12-3/TRBV12-4	many	TRBD1	TRBJ2-7	TGTGCCAGCAGTCCAGCCGACAGGGAGCGTGACTACGAGCAGTACTTC	CASSPADRERDYEQYF
TRBV7-9	many	TRBD2	TRBJ2-3	TGTGCCAGCAGCTTAGTTAGCGGGAGTGTAACAGATACGCAGTATTTT	CASSLVSGSVTDTQYF
TRBV11-3	NA	TRBD1	TRBJ2-7	TGTGCCAGCAGCCACCCCCCGACAGGGGGGCACGAGCAGTACTTC	CASSHPPTGGHEQYF
TRBV12-3/TRBV12-4	many	NA	TRBJ2-5	TGTGCCAGCAGCTTAGGACGTACGGGGGCGGGAGAGACCCAGTACTTC	CASSLGRTGAGETQYF
TRBV7-9	many	TRBD2	TRBJ2-1	TGTGCCAGCAGCTTCCCGACTAGCGGGAGGAACAATGAGCAGTTCTTC	CASSFPTSGRNNEQFF
TRBV27	many	NA	TRBJ2-1	TGTGCCACCAAGGGGCTAGCGATCAACAATGAGCAGTTCTTC	CATKGLAINNEQFF
TRBV4-1	many	NA	TRBJ2-7	TGCGCCAGCAGCCAAGGGACTACCGGGCCTACGAAGCAGTACTTC	CASSQGTTGPTKQYF
TRBV5-1	many	NA	TRBJ2-3	TGCGCCAGCAGCTTGGGCGAAGCTAGCACAGATACGCAGTATTTT	CASSLGEASTDTQYF
TRBV18	many	NA	TRBJ2-7	TGTGCCAGCTCGAATGACAGGAACGAGCAGTACTTC	CASSNDRNEQYF
TRBV20-1	few	NA	TRBJ2-1	TGCAGTGCTGACAGTTGGAACTCCTACAATGAGCAGTTCTTC	CSADSWNSYNEQFF
TRBV7-9	few	NA	TRBJ2-5	TGTGCCAGCAGCCTAGGCCGGGCTCCAAGGAGGACCCAGTACTTC	CASSLGRAPRRTQYF
TRBV6-2/TRBV6-3	NA	NA	TRBJ2-7	TGTGCCAGCAGGGGGTACGCACCGTACGAGCAGTACTTC	CASRGYAPYEQYF
TRBV27	few	TRBD2	TRBJ2-1	TGTGCCAGCAGTTTATCGATGCTAGCGGGAGGCCCTTCCTACAATGAGCAGTTCTTC	CASSLSMLAGGPSYNEQFF
TRBV4-2	many	TRBD2	TRBJ2-3	TGTGCCAGCAGCCAAGATAAGGCTAGCGGGAGTCTAGATACGCAGTATTTT	CASSQDKASGSLDTQYF
TRBV28	NA	NA	TRBJ2-1	TGTGCCGGATCTGGACGGAATGAGCAGTTCTTC	CAGSGRNEQFF
TRBV5-1	many	NA	TRBJ2-1	TGCGCCAGCAGCACCGAACTGGGGGGTACGTTCTTC	CASSTELGGTFF
TRBV11-3	many	NA	TRBJ2-7	TGTGCCAGCAGCTTAGACGGGACCCAGGCTCCCTACGAGCAGTACTTC	CASSLDGTQAPYEQYF
TRBV27	many	NA	TRBJ1-1	TGTGCCAGCAGTTTGCGGGAACACACTGAAGCTTTCTTT	CASSLREHTEAFF
TRBV28	many	TRBD1	TRBJ1-2	TGTGCCAGCAGGAAGACAGGGGCGAGTGGCTACACCTTC	CASRKTGASGYTF
TRBV7-2	many	TRBD2	TRBJ2-2	TGTGCCAGCAGTCCCGCGGGCCTACTAGCGGGAGGGCCTCCCGGGGAGCTGTTTTTT	CASSPAGLLAGGPPGELFF
TRBV11-2	many	TRBD2	TRBJ2-1	TGTGCCAGCAGCTCCCATAGCGGGAGGATATACAATGAGCAGTTCTTC	CASSSHSGRIYNEQFF
TRBV7-2	many	NA	TRBJ2-3	TGTGCCAGCAGCTTTCAGGGTACCCCCTCCGCAGATACGCAGTATTTT	CASSFQGTPSADTQYF
TRBV6-5	many	TRBD1	TRBJ1-2	TGTGCCAGCAGTTACTCGGACAGGGTAGTTGCCTATGGCTACACCTTC	CASSYSDRVVAYGYTF
TRBV19	NA	NA	TRBJ2-2	TGTGCCAGTAGTATAGATCTGACAGCATACACCGGGGAGCTGTTTTTT	CASSIDLTAYTGELFF
TRBV9	many	NA	TRBJ1-1	TGTGCCAGCAGCGCGGACATACCGACTGAAGCTTTCTTT	CASSADIPTEAFF
TRBV7-2	many	TRBD1	TRBJ2-3	TGTGCCAGCAGCCTAGGATGGGACAGGAGGATTGGGGTGGGCACAGATACGCAGTATTTT	CASSLGWDRRIGVGTDTQYF
TRBV12-3/TRBV12-4	many	NA	TRBJ2-1	TGTGCCAGCAGGGGATTTAGCTCCTACAATGAGCAGTTCTTC	CASRGFSSYNEQFF
TRBV2	NA	NA	TRBJ1-3	TGTGCCAGACAGAGCTCTGGAAACACCATATATTTT	CARQSSGNTIYF
TRBV29-1	NA	NA	TRBJ1-1	TGCAGCGTTTCGAACAGAGTGAACACTGAAGCTTTCTTT	CSVSNRVNTEAFF
TRBV7-2	many	NA	TRBJ1-1	TGTGCCAGCAGCTTTAGCCAGGGTCGATCTCTATCTTTCTTT	CASSFSQGRSLSFF
TRBV20-1	many	NA	TRBJ1-2	TGCAGTGCTAGAAACGTTAACTATGGCTACACCTTC	CSARNVNYGYTF
TRBV11-2	many	TRBD1	TRBJ1-1	TGTGCCAGCAGCTTACTGGCAGGGGGGACCACTGAAGCTTTCTTT	CASSLLAGGTTEAFF
TRBV29-1	many	TRBD1	TRBJ1-2	TGCAGCGTCACCTCCGGGACAGGAGGCTATGGCTACACCTTC	CSVTSGTGGYGYTF
TRBV20-1	many	NA	TRBJ2-1	TGCAGTGCTGTCACCCCGGGGGAGCAGTTCTTC	CSAVTPGEQFF
TRBV5-1	many	NA	TRBJ2-4	TGCGCCAGCAGGCGGGACGGGATAGCCAAAAACATTCAGTACTTC	CASRRDGIAKNIQYF
TRBV5-6	many	NA	TRBJ2-1	TGTGCCAGCAGCTTCAGTAGCGCTAATGAGCAGTTCTTC	CASSFSSANEQFF
TRBV14	many	NA	TRBJ1-1	TGTGCCAGCAGCCAAGAGAGGGGTGGTATGAACACTGAAGCTTTCTTT	CASSQERGGMNTEAFF
TRBV20-1	NA	TRBD2	TRBJ2-2	TGCAGTGCTACTCCGGGACTAGCGGGAGATGCCGGGGAGCTGTTTTTT	CSATPGLAGDAGELFF
TRBV7-2	many	NA	TRBJ2-3	TGTGCCAGCAGCAGAATAGGACGTGCCACGCAGTATTTT	CASSRIGRATQYF
TRBV7-2	few	TRBD1	TRBJ1-3	TGTGCCAGCAGCGAAACAGGGGTTTCCATATATTTT	CASSETGVSIYF
TRBV11-2	many	NA	TRBJ2-2	TGTGCCAGCAGCCGTCCGGGACGGAACACCGGGGAGCTGTTTTTT	CASSRPGRNTGELFF
TRBV12-3/TRBV12-4	many	TRBD1	TRBJ2-5	TGTGCCAGCACCACCAGACAGGGGGGGACCCAGTACTTC	CASTTRQGGTQYF
TRBV9	NA	NA	TRBJ2-5	TGTGCCAGCAGCGTAACAGGGAACCAAGAGACCCAGTACTTC	CASSVTGNQETQYF
TRBV7-8	many	NA	TRBJ2-3	TGTGCCAGCAGCCCCCCCAGGGCCCTTAGAACAGATACGCAGTATTTT	CASSPPRALRTDTQYF
TRBV7-3	NA	NA	TRBJ2-1	TGTGCCAGCAGCCGCCCTAGCAATGAGCAGTTCTTC	CASSRPSNEQFF